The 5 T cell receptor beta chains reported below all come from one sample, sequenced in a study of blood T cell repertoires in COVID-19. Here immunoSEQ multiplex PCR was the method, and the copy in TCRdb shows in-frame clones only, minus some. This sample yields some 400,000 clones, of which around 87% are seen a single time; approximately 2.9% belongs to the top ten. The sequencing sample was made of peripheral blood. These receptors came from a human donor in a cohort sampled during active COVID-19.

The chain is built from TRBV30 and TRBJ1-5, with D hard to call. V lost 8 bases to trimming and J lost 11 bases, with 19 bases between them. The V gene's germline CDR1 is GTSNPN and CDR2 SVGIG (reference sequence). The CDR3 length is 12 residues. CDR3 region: CATGDAAGAQHF. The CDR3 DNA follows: TGTGCCACCGGAGATGCCGCCGGGGCCCAGCATTTT. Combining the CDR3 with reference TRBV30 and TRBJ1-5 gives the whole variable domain SQTIHQWPATLVQPVGSPLSLECTVEGTSNPNLYWYRQAAGRGLQLLFYSVGIGQISSEVPQNLSASRPQDRQFILSSKKLLLSDSGFYLCATGDAAGAQHFGDGTRLSIL.

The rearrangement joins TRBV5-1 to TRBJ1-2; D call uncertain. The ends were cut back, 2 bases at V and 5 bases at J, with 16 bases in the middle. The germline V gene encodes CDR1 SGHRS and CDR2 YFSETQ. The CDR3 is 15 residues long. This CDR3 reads CASSFDSGPRYGYTF. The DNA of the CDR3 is TGCGCCAGCAGCTTCGATTCTGGGCCCAGATATGGCTACACCTTC.

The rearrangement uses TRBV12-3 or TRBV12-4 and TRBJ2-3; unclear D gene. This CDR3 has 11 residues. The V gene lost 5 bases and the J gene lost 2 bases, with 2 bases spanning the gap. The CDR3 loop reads CASSLTDTQYF. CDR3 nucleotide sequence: TGTGCCAGCAGTCTCACAGATACGCAGTATTTT.

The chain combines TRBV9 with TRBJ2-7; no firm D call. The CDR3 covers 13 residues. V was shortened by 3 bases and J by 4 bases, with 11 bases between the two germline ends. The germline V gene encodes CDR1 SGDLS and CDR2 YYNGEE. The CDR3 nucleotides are TGTGCCAGCAGCGCAGGTCCGGAATACGAGCAGTACTTC. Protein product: CASSAGPEYEQYF.

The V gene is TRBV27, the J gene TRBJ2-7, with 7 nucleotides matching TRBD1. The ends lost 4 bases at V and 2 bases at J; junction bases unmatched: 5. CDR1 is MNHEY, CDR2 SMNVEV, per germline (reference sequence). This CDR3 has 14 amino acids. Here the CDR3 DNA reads TGTGCCAGCAGTTCCCGACAGGGACCCTACGAGCAGTACTTC. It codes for CASSSRQGPYEQYF.